Below are 6 T cell receptor beta chains sequenced from a single sample in a study of blood T cell repertoires in COVID-19 (dated by TCRdb to the early 2020s). The library was generated by the immunoSEQ multiplex PCR assay. In its TCRdb copy, this immuneACCESS table keeps in-frame sequences only and misses some clones. Where compared with another copy, unresolved V genes explain less than half of these, and the others have no known cause. This sample has about 140,000 clones in its table, and 84% of those were observed once. Approximately 1.6% of the sample rests with the top ten. The sequencing sample was made of PBMCs or T cells enriched from blood (not recorded which). Source of these receptors: a woman aged 18-30 years who had been exposed to COVID-19.

This sequence joins TRBV5-1 and TRBJ2-7, with a tentative D call TRBD2 (6 bases). Germline V gene lookup returns CDR1 SGHRS and CDR2 YFSETQ. This CDR3 region has 14 residues. V dropped 3 bases and J dropped 2 bases, with 12 bases sitting between them. In DNA, the CDR3 is TGCGCCAGCAGCTGGCACGGCGGGACCTACGAGCAGTACTTC. This gives the protein CASSWHGGTYEQYF.

This rearrangement joins TRBV4-1 to TRBJ2-7, with 9 bases lining up with TRBD2. Germline CDR1 is MGHRA and CDR2 is YSYEKL. The ends lost 1 base at V and 5 bases at J; junction bases unmatched: 12. The CDR3 length is 17 residues. The CDR3 sequence is CASSQVYPREGRDEQYF. The CDR3 coding sequence is TGCGCCAGCAGCCAAGTTTACCCGCGGGAGGGCCGGGACGAGCAGTACTTC.

The rearrangement links TRBV4-2 to TRBJ2-3; a weak D match, TRBD1 (6 bases). The CDR3 is 15 amino acids. Trimming stripped 0 bases from V and 1 base from J, with 8 bases between. CDR1 is LGHNA, CDR2 YNFKEQ, per germline. CDR3 protein: CASSQDPGGTDTQYF. CDR3 DNA: TGTGCCAGCAGCCAAGATCCAGGGGGCACAGATACGCAGTATTTT.

This rearrangement joins TRBV3-1 (or the pseudogene TRBV3-2) to TRBJ2-7, with 8 bases aligning to TRBD2. The J segment lost 2 bases and the V segment lost 1 base, leaving 7 bases of the junction unmatched. This CDR3 has 16 residues. Germline assignment: CDR1 LGHDT and CDR2 YNNKEL (reference sequence). The CDR3 spells CASSQGLAGKTYEQYF. In nucleotides, the CDR3 is TGTGCCAGCAGCCAAGGTCTAGCGGGTAAGACCTACGAGCAGTACTTC.

The CDR3 DNA follows: TGTGCCAGCAGGGGGACAGGGTCTGGAAACACCATATATTTT. As protein: CASRGTGSGNTIYF. The chain employs TRBV5-6 and TRBJ1-3; 9 bases line up with TRBD1. Germline V lookup: CDR1 SGHDT, CDR2 YYEEEE. This CDR3 has 14 amino acids. Trimming cost V 5 bases and J 1 base; bases outside gene matches: 1.

The genes are TRBV6-5 and TRBJ1-1; D may be TRBD1 (6 bases). V shed 6 bases and J shed 8 bases, with 16 bases lying between them. The germline V gene has CDR1 MNHEY and CDR2 SVGAGI. The CDR3 totals 13 residues. The CDR3 loop is CASRPTMDREAFF. The CDR3 coding sequence is TGTGCCAGCAGGCCTACCATGGACAGAGAAGCTTTCTTT.